A selection of T cell receptor beta chains follows, all from one sample in a study of T cell clonotyping in hematopoietic cell transplantation. Generated by immunoSEQ multiplex PCR, the TCRdb table keeps only in-frame clones and is missing some. Found here are 10,000 to 15,000 clones, around three quarters of them singletons; the top ten hold over 12%. This specimen consisted of peripheral blood mononuclear cells, obtained 180 days after allogeneic stem cell transplant. The receptor set was obtained from a male patient aged 60-70 years who had an allogeneic stem cell transplant from an unrelated donor, so the T cells may come from the graft donor. Some clones in this sample may be carry-over from other donors' samples. CDR3s include the opening cysteine and the closing phenylalanine or tryptophan. D genes are given only for firm matches. A clone size is listed for some rows: how often the clone was seen (once, few, many), or a class if it is expanded.

v_gene	j_gene	abundance	d_gene	CDR3nt	CDR3aa
TRBV6-6	TRBJ1-2	NA	NA	TGTGCCAGCAGAATACAGGATAACTATGGCTACACCTTC	CASRIQDNYGYTF
TRBV4-2	TRBJ2-7	NA	NA	TGTGCCAGCGCACAGGGTGACAACTACGAGCAGTACTTC	CASAQGDNYEQYF
TRBV7-8	TRBJ2-3	NA	NA	TGTGCCAGCAGCATAGAGATGGCTACCACAGATACGCAGTATTTT	CASSIEMATTDTQYF
TRBV27	TRBJ2-5	NA	TRBD2	TGTGCCAGCAGTTTCCACAGCGGGAGTTCAGAGACCCAGTACTTC	CASSFHSGSSETQYF
TRBV2	TRBJ2-1	NA	NA	TGTGCCAGCAGTGACAGTTTAAACCCCTACAATGAGCAGTTCTTC	CASSDSLNPYNEQFF
TRBV5-6	TRBJ1-4	large	NA	TGTGCCAGCAGCCGCGTGGGGGAAAAACTGTTTTTT	CASSRVGEKLFF
TRBV5-1	TRBJ2-5	once	NA	TGCGCCAGCAGCTTGATATCCGGGGAGACCCAGTACTTC	CASSLISGETQYF
TRBV14	TRBJ1-3	NA	NA	TGTGCCAGCAGCCCATATGGACGCACCATATATTTT	CASSPYGRTIYF
TRBV6-1	TRBJ1-1	NA	NA	TGTGCCAGCAGTGAATCTCCGAACACTGAAGCTTTCTTT	CASSESPNTEAFF
TRBV27	TRBJ1-2	NA	TRBD1	TGTGCCAGCAGTCAGGACAGGGAACTCTATGGCTACACCTTC	CASSQDRELYGYTF
TRBV2	TRBJ1-2	NA	NA	TGTGCCAGCAGCGGGGGGATTGTCTATGGCTACACCTTC	CASSGGIVYGYTF
TRBV30	TRBJ2-7	NA	TRBD1	TGTGCCTGGAGTGTCGGGACAGTAGCCTACGAGCAGTACTTC	CAWSVGTVAYEQYF
TRBV5-1	TRBJ2-4	NA	NA	TGCGCCAGCAGCTTGCTACCACAGGGGGGGGGAAACATTCAGTACTTC	CASSLLPQGGGNIQYF
TRBV5-6	TRBJ2-7	few	NA	TGTGCCAGCAGCATTGACGAGTCCTACGAGCAGTACTTC	CASSIDESYEQYF
TRBV7-9	TRBJ1-1	NA	NA	TGTGCCAGCAGCCTGGAGCAGGGCCTCACTGAAGCTTTCTTT	CASSLEQGLTEAFF
TRBV11-2	TRBJ1-1	NA	NA	TGTGCCAGCACCCCGCGGAACACTGAAGCTTTCTTT	CASTPRNTEAFF
TRBV30	TRBJ1-1	NA	NA	TGTGCCTGGAGTGCTGATCGAAACACTGAAGCTTTCTTT	CAWSADRNTEAFF
TRBV19	TRBJ2-3	few	TRBD2	TGTGCCAGTAGTATAGGACTAGCGGGGGGGTCCACAGATACGCAGTATTTT	CASSIGLAGGSTDTQYF
TRBV28	TRBJ2-7	NA	NA	TGTGCCAGCAGTTTAATGGGCAGCGACGAGCAGTACTTC	CASSLMGSDEQYF
TRBV7-7	TRBJ2-1	NA	NA	TGTGCCAGCAGCTCGGGGCGGAATGAGCAGTTCTTC	CASSSGRNEQFF
TRBV6-5	TRBJ2-7	few	NA	TGTGCCAGCAGGACAGTTGCGGACGAGCAGTACTTC	CASRTVADEQYF
TRBV4-1	TRBJ1-2	NA	NA	TGCGCCAGCAGCCGTTTTCCGGTGGGCCGAAACATAGCTAACTATGGCTACACCTTC	CASSRFPVGRNIANYGYTF
TRBV28	TRBJ2-2	few	NA	TGTGCCACCGAGCAGCGGGTTGCTGGCACCGGGGAGCTGTTTTTT	CATEQRVAGTGELFF
TRBV4-1	TRBJ2-5	NA	TRBD1	TGCGCCAGCAGCGACAACAGGGGGGAGACCCAGTACTTC	CASSDNRGETQYF
TRBV10-3	TRBJ1-1	NA	NA	TGTGCCATCAGTGAGTCGAGGTTCATAAGAGACACTGAAGCTTTCTTT	CAISESRFIRDTEAFF
TRBV7-9	TRBJ2-3	medium-sized	TRBD2	TGTGCCAGCAGCTCGGGACTAGCGGGGGGAGGAGGCTCAGATACGCAGTATTTT	CASSSGLAGGGGSDTQYF
TRBV30	TRBJ1-5	NA	NA	TGTGCCTGGAATTCGGCCGGGAATCAGCCCCAGCATTTT	CAWNSAGNQPQHF
TRBV5-4	TRBJ1-2	NA	NA	TGTGCCAGCAGCGAAAGTAACTATGGCTACACCTTC	CASSESNYGYTF
TRBV6-5	TRBJ1-5	NA	TRBD1	TGTGCCAGCAGACAAGCGGACAGGGGTCAGCCCCAGCATTTT	CASRQADRGQPQHF
TRBV25-1	TRBJ2-1	few	NA	TGTGCCAGCAGTCTAATCGCGGGCCAGTCCTACAATGAGCAGTTCTTC	CASSLIAGQSYNEQFF
TRBV30	TRBJ2-7	NA	NA	TGTGCCTGGGCGGGCAGCTACGAGCAGTACTTC	CAWAGSYEQYF
TRBV7-3	TRBJ2-1	NA	NA	TGTGCCAGCAGCTTATCGCTATCGGGGCCTTGGCCCTCCAATGAGCAGTTCTTC	CASSLSLSGPWPSNEQFF
TRBV5-6	TRBJ2-7	NA	TRBD2	TGTGCCAGCTCCTCGGGGGGGGCCTCACCCTACGAGCAGTACTTC	CASSSGGASPYEQYF
TRBV2	TRBJ1-2	NA	TRBD1	TGTGCCAGCAGTGACCAGGGGGCTGGCTACACCTTC	CASSDQGAGYTF
TRBV19	TRBJ1-1	few	NA	TGTGCCAGTACCTCTATCCTACAGGGAGGCACTGAAGCTTTCTTT	CASTSILQGGTEAFF
TRBV10-3	TRBJ2-3	NA	NA	TGTGCCATCAAGGACACCATGGGAGATACGCAGTATTTT	CAIKDTMGDTQYF
TRBV27	TRBJ2-5	NA	TRBD2	TGTGCCAGCACCCCCGGGGGGATGTACCAAGAGACCCAGTACTTC	CASTPGGMYQETQYF
TRBV30	TRBJ1-2	NA	NA	TGTGCCTGGAGCGACACTTCGACAGGAACTTATGGCTACACCTTC	CAWSDTSTGTYGYTF
TRBV10-1	TRBJ1-1	few	NA	TGCGCCAGCAGGGCCGGGACACCGAACACTGAAGCTTTCTTT	CASRAGTPNTEAFF
TRBV27	TRBJ1-6	NA	NA	TGTGCCAGCAGTCTAACACAGAAGAATTCACCCCTCCACTTT	CASSLTQKNSPLHF
TRBV4-1	TRBJ1-2	few	NA	TGCGCCAGCAGCCTTGGACGGAGGGATGGCTACACCTTC	CASSLGRRDGYTF
TRBV28	TRBJ1-1	few	NA	TGTGCCAGCAGTCCCTCACAGGGATCCCGAGCTTTCTTT	CASSPSQGSRAFF
TRBV2	TRBJ1-2	NA	NA	TGTGCCAGCAGTGAAGTCGGTGGCTACACCTTC	CASSEVGGYTF
TRBV7-9	TRBJ2-5	few	NA	TGTGCCAGCAGCTTATATGAGACCCAGTACTTC	CASSLYETQYF
TRBV6-1	TRBJ2-1	few	NA	TGTGCCAGCAGCGAAGGACCCGAAACGGGGGAGCAGTTCTTC	CASSEGPETGEQFF
TRBV9	TRBJ1-6	NA	TRBD1	TGTGCCAGCAGCGTAGATCCAGGGGGGAATTCACCCCTCCACTTT	CASSVDPGGNSPLHF
TRBV11-3	TRBJ1-2	NA	NA	TGTGCCAGCAGGGTCAGGAGGTGCTATGGCTACACCTTC	CASRVRRCYGYTF
TRBV6-1	TRBJ1-1	NA	NA	TGTGCCAGCAGTGAATTTGGGGTGGGGGGCACTGAAGCTTTCTTT	CASSEFGVGGTEAFF
TRBV6-5	TRBJ2-7	once	TRBD2	TGTGCCAGCAGTGGCGGGGGGCTGGGTCAGTACTTC	CASSGGGLGQYF
TRBV25-1	TRBJ2-6	NA	NA	TGTGCCAGCAGTGAATTGGAAAGCTCTGGGGCCAACGTCCTGACTTTC	CASSELESSGANVLTF
TRBV2	TRBJ2-3	NA	TRBD1	TGTGCCAGCAGGGTTGGACAGGGCGAAGATACGCAGTATTTT	CASRVGQGEDTQYF
TRBV5-1	TRBJ2-3	NA	TRBD2	TGCGCCAGCAGCTACGTCTTTAGCGGGGGGGCTGGAGATATGCAGTATTTT	CASSYVFSGGAGDMQYF
TRBV4-1	TRBJ1-4	NA	NA	TGCGCCAGCAGCCAAAGGCTGGGTCCAAGACTAAACGAAAAACTGTTTTTT	CASSQRLGPRLNEKLFF
TRBV30	TRBJ1-1	NA	NA	TGTGCCTGGAGGCACGGACAGCAGAACACTGAAGCTTTCTTT	CAWRHGQQNTEAFF
TRBV25-1	TRBJ2-3	NA	NA	TGTGCCAGCAGCCAGGGTTCGTTCACAGATACGCAGTATTTT	CASSQGSFTDTQYF
TRBV19	TRBJ1-1	NA	NA	TGTGCCAGTAGTATCGACGGCATGAACACTGAAGCTTTCTTT	CASSIDGMNTEAFF
TRBV6-6	TRBJ1-2	NA	TRBD1	TGTGCCAGCAGCCCTACAGGGGGGGGCGGCTACACCTTC	CASSPTGGGGYTF
TRBV12-5	TRBJ2-1	NA	TRBD1	TGTGCTAGTGGTATGGGACAGTACAATGAGCAGTTCTTC	CASGMGQYNEQFF
TRBV4-1	TRBJ1-2	NA	NA	TGCGCCAGCAGCCAAGATCAAATAGCAGGGGTAGGTGGTGGCTACACCTTC	CASSQDQIAGVGGGYTF
TRBV19	TRBJ2-7	NA	NA	TGTGCCAGTAGTGACTCCAGGTACGAGCAGTACTTC	CASSDSRYEQYF